The 31 T cell receptor beta chains below all came from one sample that was sequenced in a study of T cells in Graves' hyperthyroidism and ophthalmopathy (dated by TCRdb to the late 2010s). Library construction relied on multiplex PCR. TCRdb records Illumina HiSeq 2000 as the sequencer. Amplification of TCR beta CDR3 regions was carried out from RNA transcripts. The first round of RT-PCR for the TCR CDR3 was performed with the HTBI primer set and the Qiagen OneStep RT-PCR kit. Starting from the raw public reads, TCRdb applied fastp trimming at Q25, assembled clones with MiXCR and retained in-frame beta chains. Merged by CDR3 protein, the rows form single entries marked with the most common genes and DNA. The sample table shows approximately 590,000 distinct CDR3 sequences, and 15% to 17% are seen once. The ten largest clones capture under 8% of the sample. The sample taken for sequencing was blood. The receptors originated from a woman aged 30 to 39 with Graves' hyperthyroidism.

This clonotype came up once. This chain links TRBV20-1 with TRBJ2-1, with a weak D call TRBD2 (5 bases). Germline CDR1 is DFQATT and CDR2 is SNEGSKA (reference sequence). The CDR3 sequence is 15 residues long. The V gene lost 5 bases and the J gene lost 0 bases, with 14 bases spanning the gap. In nucleotides, the CDR3 is TGCAGTGCTCCGGACTCTCAGAGCTCCTACAATGAGCAGTTCTTC. It is translated as CSAPDSQSSYNEQFF.

This clonotype was counted between two and nine times. This chain connects TRBV10-1 to TRBJ2-1; D unresolved. The V and J ends lost 2 bases and 0 bases respectively, with 8 bases between them. The germline gives CDR1 WNHNN, CDR2 SYGVQD (reference sequence). This CDR3 spans 15 amino acids. CDR3 DNA: TGCGCCAGCAGTGAGGGTCACGGCTCCTACAATGAGCAGTTCTTC. Encoded protein: CASSEGHGSYNEQFF.

This clonotype was seen a few times. This chain connects TRBV20-1 to TRBJ2-7, with TRBD2 matching 11 bases. Germline V gene data show CDR1 as DFQATT and CDR2 as SNEGSKA (reference sequence). The J segment lost 5 bases and the V segment lost 2 bases, leaving 8 bases of the junction unmatched. This CDR3 region has 15 residues. Here the CDR3 reads CSARPLAGAFDEQYF. The CDR3 bases are TGCAGTGCTAGACCACTAGCGGGAGCTTTCGACGAGCAGTACTTC.

The table lists this clonotype with many counts. The chain has TRBV12-3 or TRBV12-4 and TRBJ2-3; 8 bases fit TRBD2. CDR3 size: 17 residues. The J segment lost 1 base and the V segment lost 3 bases, leaving 9 bases of the junction unmatched. CDR3 sequence (DNA): TGTGCCAGCAGTTTTCCCTACGCGGGAGGCCGCACAGATACGCAGTATTTT. Translation: CASSFPYAGGRTDTQYF.

There are many counts of this clonotype. This chain links TRBV9 with TRBJ2-1; D might be TRBD2 (6 bases). The V gene lost 2 bases and the J gene lost 8 bases, with 17 bases spanning the gap. The CDR3 is 15 amino acids. The germline gives CDR1 SGDLS, CDR2 YYNGEE. Here the CDR3 DNA reads TGTGCCAGCAGCGTGGCCGGGACTTACCTCGATGAGCAGTTCTTC. It codes for CASSVAGTYLDEQFF.

This clonotype was counted many times. The rearrangement joins TRBV5-1 to TRBJ1-4, with 10 bases that match TRBD1. J lost 0 bases, V lost 5 bases, and 4 bases had no gene match. Germline V CDR1 and CDR2: SGHRS, YFSETQ. CDR3 length equals 16 residues. The CDR3 loop is CASSSDRGTTNEKLFF. The DNA for the CDR3 is TGCGCCAGCAGTTCGGACAGGGGGACAACTAATGAAAAACTGTTTTTT.

Of note for this clonotype: The junction departs from germline at one end; a sequencing error may be responsible. The chain combines TRBV6-1 with TRBJ2-7, with D perhaps matching TRBD2 (5 bases). CDR1 MNHNS and CDR2 SASEGT come from the germline V gene. The CDR3 contains 13 residues. The CDR3 nucleotides read TGTGTCAGCAGCCGCGGAGGTGACTACGAGCAGTACTTC. Protein: CVSSRGGDYEQYF.

This clonotype was observed a single time. V is TRBV13 and J is TRBJ2-1, with 10 bases lining up with TRBD2. The junction had 9 bases not matched to a gene; V was cut back by 5 bases and J by 5 bases. The germline CDR1 and CDR2 sequences are PRHDT and FYEKMQ (reference sequence). The CDR3 has 16 amino acids. CDR3 amino acids: CASSPPSSGSNNEQFF. The CDR3 region has the DNA TGTGCCAGCAGCCCACCCTCTAGCGGGAGTAACAATGAGCAGTTCTTC.

This clonotype was seen only a few times. Since a much larger clone is just one base distant, this may be a read error. The CDR3 bases are TGTGCCTGGAGTACCTACAGGGTTAGCAATCAGCCCCAGCATTTT. Amino acids: CAWSTYRVSNQPQHF. The chain uses TRBV30 and TRBJ1-5, with a possible D match to TRBD1 (6 bases). Germline CDR1 is GTSNPN and CDR2 is SVGIG (reference sequence). The CDR3 runs to 15 residues. The V end was cut by 2 bases, the J end by 0 bases, with 11 bases between.

This clonotype was recorded at least ten times. The chain recombines TRBV7-9 with TRBJ2-7; no clear D. Between the trimmed V and J ends, which lost 1 base and 5 bases, there was a span of 9 bases. This CDR3 has 13 residues. The germline CDR1 and CDR2 sequences are SEHNR and FQNEAQ (reference sequence). The CDR3 nucleotides read TGTGCCAGCAGCTTAGACGTTTCAAACGAGCAGTACTTC. Encoded protein: CASSLDVSNEQYF.

This clonotype was found many times. The chain carries TRBV28 and TRBJ1-2, with TRBD1 matching over 9 bases. Per germline, CDR1 MDHEN and CDR2 SYDVKM. Trimming cost V 4 bases and J 8 bases; bases outside gene matches: 5. The CDR3 loop spans 13 amino acids. This chain's CDR3 is CASSSGQGGGYTF. CDR3 DNA sequence: TGTGCCAGCAGTTCGGGACAGGGAGGAGGCTACACCTTC.

At least ten counts were recorded for this clonotype. DNA of the CDR3: TGCGCCAGCAGCTTCTCGCCCACGAACACTGAAGCTTTCTTT. The encoded protein is CASSFSPTNTEAFF. The V and J genes are TRBV5-1 and TRBJ1-1; no firm D call. Germline CDR1 SGHRS, CDR2 YFSETQ. Trimming left V 2 bases short and J 1 base short, with 9 bases between. The CDR3 has 14 residues.

The genes are TRBV19 and TRBJ1-6; D is unresolved. The ends were cut back, 6 bases at V and 7 bases at J, with 10 bases in the middle. There are 13 residues in the CDR3. Germline loops: CDR1 LNHDA, CDR2 SQIVND (reference sequence). In DNA form, the CDR3 reads TGTGCCAGTAGGGGTATGGCGAATTCACCCCTCCACTTT. Its translation: CASRGMANSPLHF.

This clonotype was seen repeatedly, ten times or more. The V gene is TRBV28, the J gene TRBJ2-5, with 8 bases lining up with TRBD2. The CDR3 covers 15 residues. CDR1 is MDHEN, CDR2 SYDVKM, per germline. V trimming: 6 bases; J trimming: 5 bases; junction bases outside the gene matches: 11. The CDR3 here is CASSRGGEGLETQYF. The CDR3 DNA reads as TGTGCCAGCAGCCGGGGGGGGGAGGGCCTGGAGACCCAGTACTTC.

The sample holds many counts of this clonotype. This chain connects TRBV27 to TRBJ2-7; 9 nucleotides align to TRBD2. J lost 4 bases, V lost 3 bases, and 7 bases had no gene match. Germline values: CDR1 MNHEY, CDR2 SMNVEV (reference sequence). The CDR3 runs 15 residues. The CDR3 coding sequence is TGTGCCAGCAGTTTTCGACTAGCGGACCCGTACGAGCAGTACTTC. It yields the protein CASSFRLADPYEQYF.

This clonotype was seen at least ten times. V is TRBV27 and J is TRBJ1-4; no firm D call. CDR1 is MNHEY and CDR2 is SMNVEV in the germline V gene (reference sequence). Trimming took 4 bases from V and 3 from J, leaving 9 bases between them. This CDR3 contains 14 residues. CDR3 sequence (DNA): TGTGCCAGCAGTTCCTCAGGCCCTAATGAAAAACTGTTTTTT. Translating it yields CASSSSGPNEKLFF.

This clonotype has at least ten counts. The chain employs TRBV3-1 and TRBJ2-3, with 8 bases identical to TRBD2. Germline CDR1 is LGHDT and CDR2 is YNNKEL (reference sequence). The CDR3 loop spans 14 amino acids. The trim removed 1 base at V and 5 bases at J, leaving 2 bases unmatched. In nucleotides, the CDR3 is TGTGCCAGCAGCCAAGTTAGCGGGAAAGATACGCAGTATTTT. It codes for CASSQVSGKDTQYF.

This clonotype was observed at least ten times. The DNA for the CDR3 is TGCGCCAGCAAGGGGGAGGATGAGCAGTTCTTC. Encoded protein: CASKGEDEQFF. The V and J genes are TRBV5-1 and TRBJ2-1; D assignment may be TRBD1 or TRBD2 (6 bases each). The CDR3 covers 11 residues. Trimming took 6 bases from V and 8 from J, leaving 9 bases between them. The V gene's germline CDR1 is SGHRS and CDR2 YFSETQ.

This clonotype was found a few times. This chain connects TRBV14 to TRBJ2-3, with TRBD2 matching over 9 bases. The CDR3 has 15 residues. V shed 2 bases and J 2 bases; nucleotides not matched to a gene: 2. Germline V gene sequence: CDR1 SGHDN, CDR2 FVKESK. The CDR3, as DNA: TGTGCCAGCAGCCAACTAGCGGGGCTCACAGATACGCAGTATTTT. It codes for CASSQLAGLTDTQYF.

This clonotype was counted between two and nine times. V and J are TRBV29-1 and TRBJ1-4; D is unclear. Trimming pared 7 bases from V and 0 bases from J, leaving 12 bases between. The CDR3 is 14 amino acids. Per germline, CDR1 SQVTM and CDR2 ANQGSEA. CDR3 bases: TGCAGCGCCCGGTGGGAGGCAACTAATGAAAAACTGTTTTTT. This codes for CSARWEATNEKLFF.

This clonotype was detected only once. The genes are TRBV20-1 and TRBJ2-7, with 12 positions matching TRBD2. Unmatched junction bases numbered 15, after V lost 3 bases and J lost 0 bases. Germline CDR1 is DFQATT and CDR2 is SNEGSKA (reference sequence). This CDR3 comprises 19 residues. Here the CDR3 reads CSASPGALAGGMSSYEQYF. DNA of the CDR3: TGCAGTGCTAGTCCTGGGGCTCTAGCGGGAGGGATGAGCTCCTACGAGCAGTACTTC.

This clonotype was detected ten times or more. This chain links TRBV12-3 or TRBV12-4 with TRBJ2-1; a possible D gene is TRBD2 (6 bases). This CDR3 spans 16 amino acids. V was cut by 6 bases and J by 8 bases, with 23 bases left in between. CDR3 coding DNA: TGTGCCAGCAGCCGCCAGAGCGGGTCTGGATTCGATGAGCAGTTCTTC. Protein product: CASSRQSGSGFDEQFF.

J is TRBJ2-5 and V is TRBV3-1, with 14 bases matching TRBD2. Germline CDR1 LGHDT, CDR2 YNNKEL (reference sequence). The CDR3 loop spans 17 amino acids. Trimming at V came to 2 bases and at J to 5 bases, leaving 7 bases not matched to a gene. CDR3 sequence: CASSQRRLAGGQETQYF. CDR3 sequence (DNA): TGTGCCAGCAGCCAACGCAGACTAGCGGGAGGGCAGGAGACCCAGTACTTC.

This clonotype occurred many times. The genes are TRBV7-9 and TRBJ1-1; TRBD1 matches 8 bases. CDR1 is SEHNR and CDR2 is FQNEAQ in the germline V gene (reference sequence). V trimming: 6 bases; J trimming: 1 base; junction bases outside the gene matches: 1. The CDR3 sequence is 13 residues long. The CDR3 DNA sequence: TGTGCCAGCAGGGGACAGGCGAACACTGAAGCTTTCTTT. Translating it yields CASRGQANTEAFF.

Remarks on this clonotype: A much larger clonotype is one base distant, so this may be a read error. V and J are TRBV7-8 and TRBJ2-2; D perhaps matches TRBD1 (5 bases). Per the germline V gene, CDR1 is SGHVS and CDR2 is FQNEAQ. The CDR3 sequence is 14 residues long. The CDR3 loop reads CAGSADSYTGELFF. DNA for the CDR3: TGTGCCGGCAGCGCCGACAGTTACACCGGGGAGCTGTTTTTT.

This clonotype was detected many times. The chain is built from TRBV6-1 and TRBJ1-6, with a tentative D call TRBD1 (5 bases). V lost 6 bases, J lost 8 bases, and 17 bases lay in between. The CDR3 has 15 residues. CDR1 MNHNS and CDR2 SASEGT come from the germline V gene. CDR3 region: CASRRRGSGDSPLHF. In DNA form, the CDR3 reads TGTGCCAGCAGACGGAGGGGATCCGGCGATTCACCCCTCCACTTT.

The V gene is TRBV10-2, the J gene TRBJ1-5; D is ambiguous. The CDR3 consists of 15 residues. With 5 bases removed from V and 2 bases from J, the gap between germline ends came to 13 bases. Germline-derived CDR1 and CDR2 are WSHSY and SAAADI. The CDR3 DNA sequence: TGCGCCAGCAGTTCAGACTCCTGGGGCAATCAGCCCCAGCATTTT. It yields the protein CASSSDSWGNQPQHF.

This clonotype was detected a few times. The chain links TRBV7-2 to TRBJ2-1; 11 bases agree with TRBD2. CDR1 and CDR2 (germline): SGHTA, FQGNSA. Trimming cost V 1 base and J 11 bases; bases outside gene matches: 4. The CDR3 loop spans 14 amino acids. This chain's CDR3 is CASSLVSSGRKQFF. CDR3 nucleotide sequence: TGTGCCAGCAGCTTAGTTTCTAGCGGGAGGAAGCAGTTCTTC.

This clonotype was detected ten times or more. This chain connects TRBV20-1 to TRBJ2-1, with 14 positions matching TRBD2. Per germline, CDR1 DFQATT and CDR2 SNEGSKA (reference sequence). This CDR3 spans 15 amino acids. With V trimmed by 2 bases and J by 4 bases, 1 base remained unmatched. CDR3 in DNA: TGCAGTGCTAGACGGACTAGCGGGAGGTACAATGAGCAGTTCTTC. Its translation: CSARRTSGRYNEQFF.

Ten or more counts support this clonotype. V usage is TRBV12-5 and J usage is TRBJ2-3; TRBD1 or TRBD2 may be the D gene (6 bases each). Germline V gene data show CDR1 as LGHNT and CDR2 as FRNRAP. V was pared by 5 bases and J by 2 bases, with 11 bases between. The length of the CDR3 is 14 residues. DNA for the CDR3: TGTGCTAGTGGTCTACCGGGGGCCACAGATACGCAGTATTTT. Encoded protein: CASGLPGATDTQYF. Filled out from reference TRBV12-5 and TRBJ2-3, the complete variable domain reads DARVTQTPRHKVTEMGQEVTMRCQPILGHNTVFWYRQTMMQGLELLAYFRNRAPLDDSGMPKDRFSAEMPDATLATLKIQPSEPRDSAVYFCASGLPGATDTQYFGPGTRLTVL.

The chain couples TRBV7-9 to TRBJ1-2, with D maybe TRBD1 (5 bases). The CDR3 has 16 residues. Trimming pared 6 bases from V and 2 bases from J, leaving 19 bases between. CDR1 is SEHNR and CDR2 is FQNEAQ in the germline V gene (reference sequence). The CDR3 DNA reads TGTGCCAGCAGACTACACGCCGGGGGGGTGAACTATGGCTACACCTTC. This encodes CASRLHAGGVNYGYTF.